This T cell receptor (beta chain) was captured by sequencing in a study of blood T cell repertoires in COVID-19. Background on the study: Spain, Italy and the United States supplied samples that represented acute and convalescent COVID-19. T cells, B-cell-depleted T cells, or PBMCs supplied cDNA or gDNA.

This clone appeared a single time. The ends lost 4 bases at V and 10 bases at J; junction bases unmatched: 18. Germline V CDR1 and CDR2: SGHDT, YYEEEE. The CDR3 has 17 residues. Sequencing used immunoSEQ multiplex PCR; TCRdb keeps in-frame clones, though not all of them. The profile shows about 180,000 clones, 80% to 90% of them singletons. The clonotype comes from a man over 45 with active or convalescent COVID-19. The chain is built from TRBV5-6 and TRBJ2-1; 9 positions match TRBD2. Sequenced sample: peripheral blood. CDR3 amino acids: CASSPLLEGAGGPEQFF. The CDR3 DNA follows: TGTGCCAGCAGCCCCCTCCTCGAGGGAGCGGGGGGACCGGAGCAGTTCTTC.